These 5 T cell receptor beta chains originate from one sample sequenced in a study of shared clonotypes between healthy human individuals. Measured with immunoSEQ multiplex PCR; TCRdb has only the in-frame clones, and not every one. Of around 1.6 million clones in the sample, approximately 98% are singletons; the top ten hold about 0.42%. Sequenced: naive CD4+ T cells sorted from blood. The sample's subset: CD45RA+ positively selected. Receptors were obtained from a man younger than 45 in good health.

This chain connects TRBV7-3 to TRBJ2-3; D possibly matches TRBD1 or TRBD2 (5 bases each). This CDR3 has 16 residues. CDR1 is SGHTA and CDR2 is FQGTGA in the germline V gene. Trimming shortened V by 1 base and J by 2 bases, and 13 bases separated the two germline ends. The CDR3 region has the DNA TGTGCCAGCAGCTTAATCGCCAGGGAGAACACAGATACGCAGTATTTT. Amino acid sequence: CASSLIARENTDTQYF.

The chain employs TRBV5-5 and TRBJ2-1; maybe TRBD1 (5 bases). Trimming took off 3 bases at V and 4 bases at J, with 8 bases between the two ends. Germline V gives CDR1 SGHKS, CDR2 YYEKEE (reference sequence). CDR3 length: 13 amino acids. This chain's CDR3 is CASSSGHYNEQFF. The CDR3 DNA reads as TGTGCCAGCAGCTCTGGACATTACAATGAGCAGTTCTTC.

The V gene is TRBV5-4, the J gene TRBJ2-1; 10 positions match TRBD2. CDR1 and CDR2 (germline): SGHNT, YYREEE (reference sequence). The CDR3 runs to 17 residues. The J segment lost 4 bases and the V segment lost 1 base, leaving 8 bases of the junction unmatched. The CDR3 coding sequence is TGTGCCAGCAGCTTGTCTCCGAGCGGGAGGGGATACAATGAGCAGTTCTTC. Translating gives CASSLSPSGRGYNEQFF. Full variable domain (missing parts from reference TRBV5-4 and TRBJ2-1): ETGVTQSPTHLIKTRGQQVTLRCSSQSGHNTVSWYQQALGQGPQFIFQYYREEENGRGNFPPRFSGLQFPNYSSELNVNALELDDSALYLCASSLSPSGRGYNEQFFGPGTRLTVL.

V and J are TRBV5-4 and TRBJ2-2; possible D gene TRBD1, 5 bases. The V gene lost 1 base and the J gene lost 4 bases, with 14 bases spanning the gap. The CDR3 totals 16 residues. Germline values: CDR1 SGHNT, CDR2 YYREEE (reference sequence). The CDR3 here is CASSLPRVSGTGELFF. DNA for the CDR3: TGTGCCAGCAGCTTGCCCAGGGTATCGGGCACCGGGGAGCTGTTTTTT.

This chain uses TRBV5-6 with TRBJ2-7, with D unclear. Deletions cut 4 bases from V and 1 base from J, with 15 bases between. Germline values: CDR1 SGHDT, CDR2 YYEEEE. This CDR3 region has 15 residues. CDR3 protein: CASSRVTLESYEQYF. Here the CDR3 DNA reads TGTGCCAGCAGCCGTGTGACACTCGAATCCTACGAGCAGTACTTC.